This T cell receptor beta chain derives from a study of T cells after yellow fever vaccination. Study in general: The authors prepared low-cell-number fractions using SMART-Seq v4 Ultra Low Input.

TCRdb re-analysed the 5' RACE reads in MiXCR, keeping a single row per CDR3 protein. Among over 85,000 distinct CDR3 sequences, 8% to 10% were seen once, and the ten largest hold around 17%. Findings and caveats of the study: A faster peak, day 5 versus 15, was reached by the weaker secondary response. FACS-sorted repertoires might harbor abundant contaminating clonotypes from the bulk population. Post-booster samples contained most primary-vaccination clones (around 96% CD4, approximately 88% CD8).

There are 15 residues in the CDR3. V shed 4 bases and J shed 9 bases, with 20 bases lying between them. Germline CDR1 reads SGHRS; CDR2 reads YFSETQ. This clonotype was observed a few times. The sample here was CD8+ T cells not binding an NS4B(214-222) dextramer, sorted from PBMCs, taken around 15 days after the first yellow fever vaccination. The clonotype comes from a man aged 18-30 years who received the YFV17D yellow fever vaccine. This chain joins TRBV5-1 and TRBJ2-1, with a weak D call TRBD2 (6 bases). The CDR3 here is CASSGLWDSSREQFF. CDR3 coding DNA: TGCGCCAGCAGCGGGTTATGGGACTCGAGTCGTGAGCAGTTCTTC.